Included here is one T cell receptor beta chain sequence, with context. The data were taken from a study of beta chain features in type 1 diabetes. The study reverse transcribed the entire isolated RNA, so it sequenced expressed TCRB transcripts. Measured with immunoSEQ multiplex PCR; TCRdb has only the in-frame clones, and not every one. The table lists under 550,000 clones, over 10% of them singletons. Per donor, one heparinised blood draw averaged roughly 110 mL. Germline V CDR1 and CDR2: LGHNA, YNFKEQ. There are 14 residues in the CDR3. V dropped 5 bases and J dropped 9; count of bases not matched to a gene: 10.

The chain has TRBV4-2 and TRBJ1-5; TRBD1 matches at 7 bases. This clonotype was obtained from a woman aged 18-29 years in good health. Material for sequencing was naive CD4+ T cells from blood. CDR3 sequence reads: CASSTDRAGGPQHF. CDR3 DNA: TGTGCCAGCAGCACAGACAGGGCCGGAGGGCCCCAGCATTTT.